The 13 T cell receptor beta chains presented below share a single source sample, sequenced in a study of T-cell memory formation after mild COVID-19. TCRdb ran MiXCR on the 5' RACE reads and lists one entry per CDR3 protein. The top ten hold about an eighth of the sample, which has roughly 550,000 distinct CDR3 sequences, 20% seen once. The material sequenced was PBMCs or a T cell subset sorted from them (not recorded which). The receptor set was obtained from an adult woman who had mild COVID-19 (a few samples of this study predate the infection). Cell type and time point are not known.

This clonotype appeared a few times. The chain joins TRBV5-1 to TRBJ2-5; 7 positions match TRBD2. The CDR3 has 15 amino acids. V trimming: 2 bases; J trimming: 5 bases; junction bases outside the gene matches: 9. Germline CDR1 is SGHRS and CDR2 is YFSETQ. The CDR3 DNA sequence: TGCGCCAGCAGCTTCTCAACGGGGGGTGGCGAGACCCAGTACTTC. The encoded protein is CASSFSTGGGETQYF.

The V and J genes are TRBV18 and TRBJ1-1; D is undetermined. Germline CDR1 is KGHSH and CDR2 is LQKENI. Trimming took off 3 bases at V and 0 bases at J, with 14 bases between the two ends. This CDR3 spans 16 amino acids. In DNA, the CDR3 is TGTGCCAGCTCACCCGCACCTCCAGGTTTGAACACTGAAGCTTTCTTT. Translating gives CASSPAPPGLNTEAFF. Supplemented by reference TRBV18 and TRBJ1-1, the full variable domain reads NAGVMQNPRHLVRRRGQEARLRCSPMKGHSHVYWYRQLPEEGLKFMVYLQKENIIDESGMPKERFSAEFPKEGPSILRIQQVVRGDSAAYFCASSPAPPGLNTEAFFGQGTRLTVV.

V and J are TRBV6-5 and TRBJ2-1; 8 bases are a match to TRBD2. V was pared by 7 bases and J by 12 bases, with 11 bases of the junction left unmatched. This CDR3 region has 13 residues. Germline-derived CDR1 and CDR2 are MNHEY and SVGAGI. CDR3 DNA: TGTGCCAGCACCATTATGGCCGGGGGGGCGCAGTTCTTC. Its translation: CASTIMAGGAQFF.

V and J are TRBV20-1 and TRBJ2-1; 7 nucleotides align to TRBD1. Trimming cost V 7 bases and J 10 bases; bases outside gene matches: 16. Per germline, CDR1 DFQATT and CDR2 SNEGSKA (reference sequence). The CDR3 spans 14 residues. CDR3 region: CSVPTGSSEGEQFF. CDR3 nucleotides: TGCAGTGTCCCGACAGGGTCATCTGAAGGGGAGCAGTTCTTC.

In its sample, this clonotype was seen a few times. V and J are TRBV12-3 or TRBV12-4 and TRBJ2-3, with 8 bases identical to TRBD2. After removal of 0 bases from V and 5 bases from J, the junction contained 7 bases not matched to a gene. There are 16 residues in the CDR3. The CDR3 DNA is TGTGCCAGCAGTTTAGCGGCAGCGGGGGTCAGAGATACGCAGTATTTT. The encoded protein is CASSLAAAGVRDTQYF.

The V call is TRBV11-3, the J call TRBJ2-1, with D possibly being TRBD2 (6 bases). Germline V gives CDR1 SGHNT, CDR2 YENEEA. The CDR3 contains 14 residues. V lost 8 bases and J lost 7, with 18 bases in between. The CDR3 protein is CASSRGGFGNEQFF. The CDR3 nucleotides are TGTGCCAGCTCCCGGGGAGGTTTCGGGAATGAGCAGTTCTTC. Full variable domain (rest looked up from reference TRBV11-3 and TRBJ2-1): EAGVVQSPRYKIIEKKQPVAFWCNPISGHNTLYWYLQNLGQGPELLIRYENEEAVDDSQLPKDRFSAERLKGVDSTLKIQPAELGDSAVYLCASSRGGFGNEQFFGPGTRLTVL.

This clonotype showed up just a few times. The chain employs TRBV2 and TRBJ2-7, with TRBD1 as a possible D gene (5 bases). The germline V and J ends were trimmed by 8 bases and 3 bases, with 14 bases remaining between them. The CDR3 spans 13 residues. Germline V gives CDR1 SNHLY, CDR2 FYNNEI. This CDR3 is CASLGQTDYEQYF. The CDR3 DNA sequence: TGTGCCAGCCTCGGGCAGACAGACTACGAGCAGTACTTC.

This clonotype was seen a handful of times. This rearrangement joins TRBV9 to TRBJ2-2, with a weak D call TRBD2 (5 bases). The germline V gene encodes CDR1 SGDLS and CDR2 YYNGEE. This CDR3 has 14 residues. V shed 3 bases and J shed 4 bases, with 10 bases lying between them. In nucleotides, the CDR3 is TGTGCCAGCAGCGGCGGGCGGACCACCGGGGAGCTGTTTTTT. It is translated as CASSGGRTTGELFF. Filled out from reference TRBV9 and TRBJ2-2, the complete variable domain reads DSGVTQTPKHLITATGQRVTLRCSPRSGDLSVYWYQQSLDQGLQFLIQYYNGEERAKGNILERFSAQQFPDLHSELNLSSLELGDSALYFCASSGGRTTGELFFGEGSRLTVL.

This clonotype was counted only a few times. The J gene is TRBJ2-3, the V gene TRBV6-5, with D hard to call. Germline V gene data show CDR1 as MNHEY and CDR2 as SVGAGI. Between the trimmed V and J ends, which lost 5 bases and 1 base, there was a span of 13 bases. This CDR3 is 15 amino acids long. DNA of the CDR3: TGTGCCAGCAGTGACCTTAGGTCGCGCACAGATACGCAGTATTTT. Its translation: CASSDLRSRTDTQYF.

This clonotype was seen more than once but under ten times. The chain couples TRBV4-3 to TRBJ2-1; 9 bases agree with TRBD1. Trimming took 0 bases from V and 7 from J; bases not matched to a gene: 7. The CDR3 sequence is 16 residues long. Per the germline V gene, CDR1 is LGHNA and CDR2 is YSLEER. The CDR3 region is CASSQDRGQGWNEQFF. CDR3 DNA: TGCGCCAGCAGCCAAGATCGGGGACAGGGTTGGAATGAGCAGTTCTTC.

At least ten counts were recorded for this clonotype. V is TRBV12-3 or TRBV12-4 and J is TRBJ2-7, with D hard to call. V gave up 6 bases and J gave up 4 bases, with 7 bases separating them. This CDR3 spans 11 amino acids. The CDR3 protein is CASRKTYEQYF. The DNA of the CDR3 is TGTGCCAGCAGAAAGACGTACGAGCAGTACTTC.

This clonotype was seen more than once but under ten times. The V and J genes are TRBV7-6 and TRBJ2-7; D remains unclear. The CDR3 loop spans 13 amino acids. Per the germline V gene, CDR1 is SGHVS and CDR2 is FNYEAQ. The V and J ends lost 1 base and 6 bases respectively, with 10 bases between them. CDR3 nucleotides: TGTGCCAGCAGCTTAGGGCCCCCCTCCGAGCAGTACTTC. Translating gives CASSLGPPSEQYF.

This clonotype was found a few times. V is TRBV7-2 and J is TRBJ2-5, with a possible D match to TRBD1 (6 bases). Looked up from germline, CDR1 is SGHTA and CDR2 is FQGNSA. The CDR3 loop spans 17 amino acids. Trimming cost V 0 bases and J 2 bases, with 16 bases left between them. The CDR3 sequence is CASSLAAGRGAQETQYF. The DNA for the CDR3 is TGTGCCAGCAGCTTAGCGGCGGGCAGGGGCGCTCAAGAGACCCAGTACTTC.